This TCR beta chain was recovered during a study of blood T cell repertoires in COVID-19. Per the germline V gene, CDR1 is LNHDA and CDR2 is SQIVND (reference sequence). The CDR3 has 14 amino acids. The ends lost 7 bases at V and 6 bases at J; junction bases unmatched: 4. Sequenced by immunoSEQ multiplex PCR; TCRdb stores in-frame clones only, minus some. Altogether 150,000 to 200,000 clones are present, 85% to 90% being singletons, with the ten largest covering roughly 0.95%. The sample comprised peripheral blood. The rearrangement joins TRBV19 to TRBJ2-1, with 12 bases that match TRBD1. The clonotype comes from a man aged 18 to 29 with acute or convalescent COVID-19. The CDR3 sequence: CASKAGQGANEQFF. In nucleotides, the CDR3 is TGTGCCAGTAAGGCGGGACAGGGGGCCAATGAGCAGTTCTTC.